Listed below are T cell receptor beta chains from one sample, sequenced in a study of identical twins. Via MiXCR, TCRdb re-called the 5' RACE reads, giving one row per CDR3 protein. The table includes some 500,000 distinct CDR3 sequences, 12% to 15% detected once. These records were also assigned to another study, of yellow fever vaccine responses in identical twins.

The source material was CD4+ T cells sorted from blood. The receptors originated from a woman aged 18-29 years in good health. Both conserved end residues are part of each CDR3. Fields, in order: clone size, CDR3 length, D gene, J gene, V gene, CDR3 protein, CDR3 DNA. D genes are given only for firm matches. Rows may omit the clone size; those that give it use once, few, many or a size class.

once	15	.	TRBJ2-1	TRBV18	CASSPRGGTDNEQFF	TGTGCCAGCTCACCACGGGGCGGGACAGACAATGAGCAGTTCTTC
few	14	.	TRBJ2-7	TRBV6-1	CASSERPRVVEQYF	TGTGCCAGCAGTGAAAGGCCGAGAGTGGTCGAGCAGTACTTC
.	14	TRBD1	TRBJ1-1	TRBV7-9	CASSPGQDEAGAFF	TGTGCCAGCAGCCCAGGACAGGATGAAGCGGGAGCTTTCTTT
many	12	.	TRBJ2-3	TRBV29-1	CSVEGRVDTQYF	TGCAGCGTTGAAGGCAGGGTGGATACGCAGTATTTT
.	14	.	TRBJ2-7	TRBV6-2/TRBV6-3	CASSFNGNTYEQYF	TGTGCCAGCAGTTTTAACGGGAACACCTACGAGCAGTACTTC
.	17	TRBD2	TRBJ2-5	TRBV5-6	CASSLGTSGSQGETQYF	TGTGCCAGCAGCTTGGGGACTAGCGGGAGTCAGGGAGAGACCCAGTACTTC
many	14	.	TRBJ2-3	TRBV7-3	CASSFRGPMDTQYF	TGTGCCAGCAGCTTCCGGGGGCCGATGGATACGCAGTATTTT
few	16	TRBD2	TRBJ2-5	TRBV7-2	CASSLETSGRRETQYF	TGTGCCAGCAGCTTAGAGACTAGCGGGAGGAGGGAGACCCAGTACTTC
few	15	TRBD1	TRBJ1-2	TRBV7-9	CASSLGQGAFSGYTF	TGTGCCAGCAGCCTGGGACAGGGGGCTTTTTCTGGCTACACCTTC
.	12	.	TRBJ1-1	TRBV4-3	CASSQGQSEAFF	TGCGCCAGCAGCCAAGGCCAATCGGAAGCTTTCTTT
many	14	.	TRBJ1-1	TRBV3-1	CASSQGYGPTEAFF	TGTGCCAGCAGCCAAGGATACGGACCGACCGAAGCTTTCTTT
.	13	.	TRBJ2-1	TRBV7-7	CASSTSRASEQFF	TGTGCTAGCAGCACTAGTAGGGCCAGTGAGCAGTTCTTC
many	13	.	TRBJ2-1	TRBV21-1	CASSKAPYNEQFF	TGTGCCAGCAGCAAAGCACCCTACAATGAGCAGTTCTTC
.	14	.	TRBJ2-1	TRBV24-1	CATSVSRGYNEQFF	TGTGCCACCAGTGTCTCGAGAGGGTACAATGAGCAGTTCTTC
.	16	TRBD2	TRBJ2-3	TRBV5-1	CASSQGLAISTDTQYF	TGCGCCAGCAGCCAGGGACTAGCGATTTCTACAGATACGCAGTATTTT
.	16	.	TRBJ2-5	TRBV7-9	CASSRVKTTERETQYF	TGTGCCAGCAGCCGAGTAAAGACAACGGAAAGAGAGACCCAGTACTTC
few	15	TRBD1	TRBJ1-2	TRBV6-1	CASSLKGQGNYGYTF	TGTGCCAGCAGTCTGAAGGGACAGGGTAACTATGGCTACACCTTC
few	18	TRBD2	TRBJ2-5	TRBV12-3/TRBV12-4	CACSSSGRALLRSETQYF	TGTGCCTGCAGTTCAAGCGGGAGGGCCCTGCTGAGGTCGGAGACCCAGTACTTC
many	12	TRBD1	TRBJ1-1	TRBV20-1	CSARATGDQAFF	TGCAGTGCTAGAGCCACAGGGGATCAAGCTTTCTTT
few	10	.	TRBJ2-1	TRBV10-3	CAAGADEQFF	TGTGCCGCGGGGGCAGATGAGCAGTTCTTC
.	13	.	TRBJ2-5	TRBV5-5	CASSLLDRETQYF	TGTGCCAGCAGCTTGCTAGATCGGGAGACCCAGTACTTC
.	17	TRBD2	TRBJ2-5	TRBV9	CASSVDPSGGAVETQYF	TGTGCCAGCAGCGTAGACCCTAGCGGGGGGGCAGTGGAGACCCAGTACTTC
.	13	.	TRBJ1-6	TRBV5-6	CASSLASGVPLHF	TGTGCCAGCAGCTTGGCCTCGGGGGTACCCCTCCACTTT
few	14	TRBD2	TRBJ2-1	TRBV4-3	CASSPTSGHNEQFF	TGCGCCAGCAGCCCGACTAGCGGACACAATGAGCAGTTCTTC
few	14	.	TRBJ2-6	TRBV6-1	CASSHAGPTDVLTF	TGTGCCAGCAGCCACGCCGGGCCTACCGACGTCCTGACTTTC
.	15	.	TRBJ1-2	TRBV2	CASSDRLPANYGYTF	TGTGCCAGCAGTGACAGGTTGCCAGCTAACTATGGCTACACCTTC
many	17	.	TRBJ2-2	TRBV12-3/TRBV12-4	CASSRQLSGFNTGELFF	TGTGCCAGCAGTCGACAGCTCAGCGGCTTTAACACCGGGGAGCTGTTTTTT
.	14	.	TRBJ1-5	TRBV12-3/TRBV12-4	CASRTRGGNQPQHF	TGTGCCAGCAGGACCAGGGGAGGGAATCAGCCCCAGCATTTT
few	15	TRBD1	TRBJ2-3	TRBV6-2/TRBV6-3	CASSLPGQGVDTQYF	TGTGCCAGCAGCCTCCCGGGACAGGGAGTAGATACGCAGTATTTT
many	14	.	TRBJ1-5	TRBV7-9	CASSLNGRDQPQHF	TGTGCCAGCAGCCTAAACGGAAGGGATCAGCCCCAGCATTTT
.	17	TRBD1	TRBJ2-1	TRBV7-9	CASSFDGGTGSYNEQFF	TGTGCCAGCAGCTTCGACGGCGGGACAGGGTCCTACAATGAGCAGTTCTTC
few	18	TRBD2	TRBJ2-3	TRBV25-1	CASSEPYRGGADTDTQYF	TGTGCCAGCAGTGAACCCTACCGGGGGGGGGCCGACACAGATACGCAGTATTTT
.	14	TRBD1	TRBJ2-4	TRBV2	CASIGGQDKNIQYF	TGTGCCAGCATTGGGGGACAGGACAAAAACATTCAGTACTTC
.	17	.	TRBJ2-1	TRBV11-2	CASSLENLLSSYNEQFF	TGTGCCAGCAGCTTAGAAAATCTTCTATCCTCCTACAATGAGCAGTTCTTC
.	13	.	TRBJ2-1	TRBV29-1	CSVEGGADNEQFF	TGCAGCGTTGAAGGAGGGGCTGACAATGAGCAGTTCTTC
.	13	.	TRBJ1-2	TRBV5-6	CASSVRDFGSYTF	TGTGCCAGCAGCGTAAGGGATTTCGGAAGCTACACCTTC
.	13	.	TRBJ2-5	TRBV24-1	CATSDLEQETQYF	TGTGCCACCAGTGATCTTGAGCAAGAGACCCAGTACTTC
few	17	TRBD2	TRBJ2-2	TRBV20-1	CSARVAASGSNTGELFF	TGCAGTGCTAGAGTGGCGGCTAGCGGGTCGAACACCGGGGAGCTGTTTTTT
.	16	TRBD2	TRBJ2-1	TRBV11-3	CASSLDSSGSLHEQFF	TGTGCCAGCAGCTTAGATTCTAGCGGGAGTCTACATGAGCAGTTCTTC
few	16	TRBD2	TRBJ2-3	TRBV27	CASTTSSGGFTDTQYF	TGTGCCAGCACCACCTCTAGCGGGGGGTTCACAGATACGCAGTATTTT
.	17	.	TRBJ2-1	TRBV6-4	CASSDHWGKSSYNEQFF	TGTGCCAGCAGTGACCATTGGGGGAAAAGCTCCTACAATGAGCAGTTCTTC
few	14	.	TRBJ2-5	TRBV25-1	CASSETPRQETQYF	TGTGCCAGCAGTGAAACTCCTAGGCAAGAGACCCAGTACTTC
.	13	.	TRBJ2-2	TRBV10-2	CATRLVNAGELFF	TGCGCCACCAGACTCGTCAACGCCGGGGAGCTGTTTTTT
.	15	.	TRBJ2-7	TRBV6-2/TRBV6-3	CASSPIMTSPHEQYF	TGTGCCAGCAGCCCAATCATGACTAGTCCCCACGAGCAGTACTTC
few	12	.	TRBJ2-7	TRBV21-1	CASSICLGEQYF	TGTGCCAGCAGCATTTGTCTGGGAGAGCAGTACTTC
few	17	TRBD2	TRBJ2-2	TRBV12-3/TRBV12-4	CASRPLAGGANTGELFF	TGTGCCAGCAGGCCCCTAGCGGGAGGCGCGAACACCGGGGAGCTGTTTTTT
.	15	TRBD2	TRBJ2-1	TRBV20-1	CSAFLAESSYNEQFF	TGCAGTGCTTTTCTAGCGGAGAGCTCCTACAATGAGCAGTTCTTC
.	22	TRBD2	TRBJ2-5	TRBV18	CASSPRTMSVTSGSRGQETQYF	TGTGCCAGCTCACCGCGGACGATGAGCGTTACTAGCGGGAGCAGGGGACAAGAGACCCAGTACTTC
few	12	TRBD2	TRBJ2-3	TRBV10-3	CAIRGLADTQYF	TGTGCCATCAGGGGACTAGCAGATACGCAGTATTTT
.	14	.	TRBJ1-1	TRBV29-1	CSVKRGGWDTEAFF	TGCAGCGTGAAAAGGGGGGGGTGGGACACTGAAGCTTTCTTT